The 16 T cell receptor beta chains given below trace back to one sample, sequenced in a study of cytomegalovirus exposure and HLA in healthy donors. Primers for the PCR totalled 60 Vbeta and 13 Jbeta. The protocol was immunoSEQ multiplex PCR, while the TCRdb copy is restricted to in-frame clones and leaves out a portion. This table has 75,000 to 80,000 clones, around 80% appearing once. Sequenced sample: PBMCs. The receptors come from a male donor in good health and CMV-seronegative.

This chain links TRBV4-3 with TRBJ2-3; tentative D call: TRBD1 (5 bases). The CDR3 extends over 16 amino acids. V lost 4 bases and J 0 bases, leaving 14 bases between the germline ends. CDR1 is LGHNA and CDR2 is YSLEER in the germline V gene. CDR3 nucleotides: TGCGCCAGCAGCCTGGAAGAAAGGGGTAGCACAGATACGCAGTATTTT. Its protein is CASSLEERGSTDTQYF.

A single count supports this clone. The chain combines TRBV18 with TRBJ2-2, with TRBD1 identical over 7 bases. The CDR3 has 16 amino acids. The germline V gene encodes CDR1 KGHSH and CDR2 LQKENI. With V trimmed by 4 bases and J by 0 bases, 5 bases remained unmatched. The CDR3, as DNA: TGTGCCAGCTCACAACTAGGGACAGCGAACACCGGGGAGCTGTTTTTT. Amino acids: CASSQLGTANTGELFF.

The V gene is TRBV7-9, the J gene TRBJ2-7; D is uncertain. Trimming took 1 base from V and 3 from J, leaving 10 bases between them. The CDR3 extends over 14 amino acids. Germline V gene data show CDR1 as SEHNR and CDR2 as FQNEAQ (reference sequence). In DNA form, the CDR3 reads TGTGCCAGCAGCTTAGAGGCGGAGTACTACGAGCAGTACTTC. Its protein is CASSLEAEYYEQYF.

CDR3 in amino acids: CASSSDRGLGGQNEQFF. CDR3 bases: TGTGCCAGCAGCTCTGACAGGGGACTGGGGGGACAAAATGAGCAGTTCTTC. The V call is TRBV5-4, the J call TRBJ2-1; 8 nucleotides match TRBD1. J was trimmed by 7 bases and V by 3 bases; bases with no gene match: 15. There are 17 residues in the CDR3. Germline assignment: CDR1 SGHNT and CDR2 YYREEE (reference sequence). The full variable domain, rest sourced from reference TRBV5-4 and TRBJ2-1, is ETGVTQSPTHLIKTRGQQVTLRCSSQSGHNTVSWYQQALGQGPQFIFQYYREEENGRGNFPPRFSGLQFPNYSSELNVNALELDDSALYLCASSSDRGLGGQNEQFFGPGTRLTVL.

V gene TRBV7-2 combines with J gene TRBJ1-1; tentative D call: TRBD1 (6 bases). The germline gives CDR1 SGHTA, CDR2 FQGNSA. The CDR3 totals 13 residues. V was clipped by 10 bases and J by 3 bases, with 15 bases between them. The CDR3 spells CATSRGGDTEAFF. Written as DNA, the CDR3 is TGTGCCACATCCCGAGGGGGGGACACTGAAGCTTTCTTT.

This sequence joins TRBV6-6 and TRBJ1-4; perhaps TRBD1 as D (6 bases). CDR1 is MNHNY and CDR2 is SVGAGI in the germline V gene (reference sequence). Trimming removed 6 bases from V and 7 bases from J, with 15 bases in between. The CDR3 is 14 amino acids. CDR3 protein: CASRTRQAGEKLFF. As DNA, the CDR3 is TGTGCCAGCAGAACCAGACAGGCGGGTGAAAAACTGTTTTTT.

J is TRBJ1-4 and V is TRBV28; 9 bases map to TRBD1. CDR1 and CDR2 from the germline V gene are MDHEN and SYDVKM. J gave up 7 bases and V 0 bases, and 3 bases lay outside the gene matches. The CDR3 is 15 residues long. CDR3 protein: CASSLWDRGLEKLFF. The CDR3 DNA is TGTGCCAGCAGTTTATGGGACAGGGGACTTGAAAAACTGTTTTTT.

The J gene is TRBJ2-1, the V gene TRBV7-9, with a possible D match to TRBD1 (6 bases). The CDR3 spans 16 residues. Germline V lookup: CDR1 SEHNR, CDR2 FQNEAQ (reference sequence). V gave up 1 base and J gave up 7 bases, with 17 bases separating them. The CDR3 loop is CASSLGGTHLGNEQFF. The CDR3 nucleotides are TGTGCCAGCAGCTTAGGGGGGACACATCTGGGGAATGAGCAGTTCTTC.

The chain employs TRBV9 and TRBJ1-2; D gene unclear. Trimming left V 0 bases short and J 3 bases short, with 6 bases between. The CDR3 has 13 amino acids. CDR1 is SGDLS, CDR2 YYNGEE, per germline. The CDR3 coding sequence is TGTGCCAGCAGCGTAGGGGGAGACTATGGCTACACCTTC. Residues: CASSVGGDYGYTF.

The V and J genes are TRBV27 and TRBJ2-7, with 8 bases matching TRBD1. Trimming cost V 4 bases and J 3 bases; bases outside gene matches: 14. Germline CDR1 is MNHEY and CDR2 is SMNVEV (reference sequence). This CDR3 is 17 amino acids long. CDR3 bases: TGTGCCAGCAGTTCAGGGGGCCGGACAGGGTTTAACTACGAGCAGTACTTC. This sequence encodes CASSSGGRTGFNYEQYF.

CDR3: CASSEALVWGTVNNSPLHF. As DNA, the CDR3 is TGTGCCAGCAGTGAAGCGTTGGTCTGGGGGACAGTCAATAATTCACCCCTCCACTTT. The V call is TRBV6-1, the J call TRBJ1-6; 7 bases are a match to TRBD1. Unmatched junction bases numbered 13, after V lost 0 bases and J lost 5 bases. Germline loops: CDR1 MNHNS, CDR2 SASEGT. This CDR3 has 19 amino acids.

This clone came up once. One junction end disagrees with the germline gene, perhaps due to a read error. The chain is built from TRBV9 and TRBJ1-5, with D maybe TRBD1 (6 bases). The CDR3 loop spans 13 amino acids. Per the germline V gene, CDR1 is SGDLS and CDR2 is YYNGEE. CDR3 region: CASSQGPDQPQNF. Written as DNA, the CDR3 is TGTGCCAGCAGCCAGGGGCCCGATCAGCCCCAGAATTTT.

The V and J genes are TRBV6-1 and TRBJ2-2; tentatively, D is TRBD1 (6 bases). Germline V gene lookup returns CDR1 MNHNS and CDR2 SASEGT. The CDR3 has 17 amino acids. Trimming cost V 4 bases and J 3 bases, with 18 bases left between them. The DNA for the CDR3 is TGTGCCAGCAGTGGCCTTCCTCCGGGACATCACACCGGGGAGCTGTTTTTT. Translation: CASSGLPPGHHTGELFF.

This rearrangement joins TRBV7-8 to TRBJ2-1, with D tentatively TRBD2 (6 bases). Germline V CDR1 and CDR2: SGHVS, FQNEAQ. V was pared by 5 bases and J by 5 bases, with 13 bases between. CDR3 length: 14 residues. As DNA, the CDR3 is TGTGCCAGCAGCACTCGGACTAACCACAATGAGCAGTTCTTC. This encodes CASSTRTNHNEQFF.

The gene calls are TRBV6-1 and TRBJ2-3; 9 bases line up with TRBD1. The CDR3 contains 14 residues. V trimming: 5 bases; J trimming: 4 bases; junction bases outside the gene matches: 4. In germline, CDR1 is MNHNS, CDR2 SASEGT. The CDR3, as DNA: TGTGCCAGCAGTCCGACAGGGGGGCCAGATACGCAGTATTTT. Translated, it gives CASSPTGGPDTQYF.

The chain is built from TRBV5-6 and TRBJ1-1; no clear D. The CDR3 extends over 16 amino acids. Trimming took off 0 bases at V and 8 bases at J, with 20 bases between the two ends. Per germline, CDR1 SGHDT and CDR2 YYEEEE. CDR3 loop: CASSLVPGWARGEAFF. Written as DNA, the CDR3 is TGTGCCAGCAGCTTGGTTCCGGGTTGGGCGCGGGGAGAAGCTTTCTTT.